Listed below are T cell receptor beta chains from one sample, sequenced in a study of blood T cell repertoires in COVID-19. Generated by immunoSEQ multiplex PCR, the TCRdb table keeps only in-frame clones and is missing some. The sample has a few hundred thousand clones, 87% seen once. Sequencing was done on a sample of PBMCs or T cells enriched from blood (not recorded which). Source of these receptors: a man in his forties in a cohort exposed to, infected with or recovered from COVID-19 (not recorded which). The CDR3 runs from the conserved cysteine through the conserved F or W. Each record gives: V gene, J gene, clone size, D gene, CDR3 protein, CDR3 DNA. D genes are given only for firm matches. The size entry is marked missing in some rows and otherwise reads once, few, many or a size class.

V gene: TRBV13; J gene: TRBJ2-2; clone size: NA; D gene: NA; CDR3 protein: CASTLRGSTGELFF; CDR3 DNA: TGTGCCAGCACCCTAAGGGGTAGCACCGGGGAGCTGTTTTTT
V gene: TRBV7-9; J gene: TRBJ1-4; clone size: NA; D gene: NA; CDR3 protein: CASSLGTGLINEKLFF; CDR3 DNA: TGTGCCAGCAGCTTGGGTACGGGGTTGATAAATGAAAAACTGTTTTTT
V gene: TRBV19; J gene: TRBJ1-4; clone size: NA; D gene: NA; CDR3 protein: CASNGWGLNEKLFF; CDR3 DNA: TGTGCCAGTAACGGGTGGGGACTTAATGAAAAACTGTTTTTT
V gene: TRBV29-1; J gene: TRBJ1-5; clone size: NA; D gene: TRBD1; CDR3 protein: CSVLQGEEQPQHF; CDR3 DNA: TGCAGCGTCCTCCAGGGGGAGGAGCAGCCCCAGCATTTT
V gene: TRBV5-1; J gene: TRBJ2-3; clone size: NA; D gene: TRBD1; CDR3 protein: CASSEQGAKETDTQYF; CDR3 DNA: TGCGCCAGCAGCGAACAGGGGGCTAAAGAGACAGATACGCAGTATTTT
V gene: TRBV6-1; J gene: TRBJ2-7; clone size: NA; D gene: TRBD2; CDR3 protein: CASSQVGTTSSYEQYF; CDR3 DNA: TGTGCCAGCAGTCAAGTGGGGACTACCAGCTCCTACGAGCAGTACTTC
V gene: TRBV6-2/TRBV6-3; J gene: TRBJ1-2; clone size: NA; D gene: TRBD1; CDR3 protein: CASSYTDRGSYGYTF; CDR3 DNA: TGTGCCAGCAGTTACACCGACAGGGGGAGCTATGGCTACACCTTC
V gene: TRBV28; J gene: TRBJ2-1; clone size: NA; D gene: NA; CDR3 protein: CASSLVAVHNEQFF; CDR3 DNA: TGTGCCAGCAGTTTGGTGGCGGTACACAATGAGCAGTTCTTC
V gene: TRBV3-1/TRBV3-2; J gene: TRBJ1-2; clone size: NA; D gene: NA; CDR3 protein: CASSRSGADGYTF; CDR3 DNA: TGTGCCAGCAGTCGGTCAGGGGCGGATGGCTACACCTTC
V gene: TRBV7-9; J gene: TRBJ1-5; clone size: NA; D gene: NA; CDR3 protein: CASSKGGSGQPQHF; CDR3 DNA: TGTGCCAGCAGCAAGGGAGGGTCCGGTCAGCCCCAGCATTTT
V gene: TRBV6-1; J gene: TRBJ1-1; clone size: NA; D gene: TRBD1; CDR3 protein: CASSEAGRGLNTEAFF; CDR3 DNA: TGTGCCAGCAGTGAAGCGGGCAGGGGGTTGAACACTGAAGCTTTCTTT
V gene: TRBV27; J gene: TRBJ2-2; clone size: NA; D gene: TRBD1; CDR3 protein: CASSPRDRGNSGELFF; CDR3 DNA: TGTGCCAGCAGCCCCCGGGACAGGGGAAATTCCGGGGAGCTGTTTTTT
V gene: TRBV27; J gene: TRBJ2-2; clone size: NA; D gene: NA; CDR3 protein: CASSPPRNHIGTGELFF; CDR3 DNA: TGTGCCAGCAGTCCCCCCCGTAACCATATCGGCACCGGGGAGCTGTTTTTT
V gene: TRBV5-1; J gene: TRBJ1-5; clone size: NA; D gene: TRBD1; CDR3 protein: CASSLEGQGDSNQPQHF; CDR3 DNA: TGCGCCAGCAGCTTGGAGGGACAGGGGGACAGCAATCAGCCCCAGCATTTT
V gene: TRBV5-1; J gene: TRBJ2-1; clone size: NA; D gene: TRBD1; CDR3 protein: CASTDRGTHNEQFF; CDR3 DNA: TGCGCCAGCACCGACAGGGGGACTCACAATGAGCAGTTCTTC
V gene: TRBV30; J gene: TRBJ1-2; clone size: NA; D gene: NA; CDR3 protein: CAWSGGSGHPNYGYTF; CDR3 DNA: TGTGCCTGGAGTGGGGGATCGGGACACCCTAACTATGGCTACACCTTC
V gene: TRBV15; J gene: TRBJ1-5; clone size: NA; D gene: NA; CDR3 protein: CATSRDTGQPQHF; CDR3 DNA: TGTGCCACCAGCAGAGATACGGGTCAGCCCCAGCATTTT
V gene: TRBV7-9; J gene: TRBJ2-7; clone size: NA; D gene: TRBD2; CDR3 protein: CASSHGLATTYEQYF; CDR3 DNA: TGTGCCAGCAGCCACGGACTAGCGACTACCTACGAGCAGTACTTC
V gene: TRBV15; J gene: TRBJ1-1; clone size: NA; D gene: TRBD1; CDR3 protein: CATSREARGLAEAFF; CDR3 DNA: TGTGCCACCAGCAGAGAGGCCAGGGGGCTCGCTGAAGCTTTCTTT
V gene: TRBV30; J gene: TRBJ2-7; clone size: NA; D gene: TRBD2; CDR3 protein: CAWGTSGRWYF; CDR3 DNA: TGTGCCTGGGGAACTAGCGGGAGATGGTACTTC
V gene: TRBV9; J gene: TRBJ2-1; clone size: few; D gene: TRBD2; CDR3 protein: CASGSGGLAVYNEQFF; CDR3 DNA: TGTGCCAGCGGGTCGGGGGGACTAGCAGTATACAATGAGCAGTTCTTC
V gene: TRBV7-9; J gene: TRBJ2-7; clone size: NA; D gene: NA; CDR3 protein: CASSLGREYYEQYF; CDR3 DNA: TGTGCCAGCAGCTTAGGACGGGAGTACTACGAGCAGTACTTC
V gene: TRBV11-2; J gene: TRBJ2-1; clone size: NA; D gene: NA; CDR3 protein: CASSLEGRAGNEQFF; CDR3 DNA: TGTGCCAGCAGCTTAGAAGGACGGGCGGGCAATGAGCAGTTCTTC
V gene: TRBV20-1; J gene: TRBJ1-5; clone size: NA; D gene: NA; CDR3 protein: CSASKFLGATNQPQHF; CDR3 DNA: TGCAGTGCTAGTAAATTCCTAGGGGCGACAAATCAGCCCCAGCATTTT
V gene: TRBV7-3; J gene: TRBJ2-5; clone size: NA; D gene: TRBD1; CDR3 protein: CASSLGQAETQYF; CDR3 DNA: TGTGCCAGCAGCCTCGGACAGGCGGAGACCCAGTACTTC
V gene: TRBV6-5; J gene: TRBJ2-3; clone size: NA; D gene: NA; CDR3 protein: CASSYSGGTSDTQYF; CDR3 DNA: TGTGCCAGCAGTTACTCCGGCGGGACTTCAGATACGCAGTATTTT
V gene: TRBV12-3/TRBV12-4; J gene: TRBJ1-2; clone size: NA; D gene: NA; CDR3 protein: CASSFGAGYTF; CDR3 DNA: TGTGCCAGCAGTTTTGGGGCTGGCTACACCTTC
V gene: TRBV5-1; J gene: TRBJ1-1; clone size: many; D gene: NA; CDR3 protein: CASSALGVNTEAFF; CDR3 DNA: TGCGCCAGCAGCGCTCTAGGGGTGAACACTGAAGCTTTCTTT
V gene: TRBV3-1/TRBV3-2; J gene: TRBJ1-2; clone size: NA; D gene: NA; CDR3 protein: CASSQGWQANYGYTF; CDR3 DNA: TGTGCCAGCAGCCAAGGATGGCAGGCGAACTATGGCTACACCTTC
V gene: TRBV2; J gene: TRBJ1-5; clone size: NA; D gene: NA; CDR3 protein: CASSYADSIDQPQHF; CDR3 DNA: TGTGCCAGCAGTTACGCCGACAGCATTGATCAGCCCCAGCATTTT
V gene: TRBV5-1; J gene: TRBJ2-7; clone size: NA; D gene: TRBD2; CDR3 protein: CASSSQAGVTYEQYF; CDR3 DNA: TGCGCCAGCAGCTCCCAGGCGGGAGTGACCTACGAGCAGTACTTC
V gene: TRBV7-2; J gene: TRBJ2-1; clone size: NA; D gene: TRBD2; CDR3 protein: CASSSLPSGRGNNEQFF; CDR3 DNA: TGTGCCAGCAGCTCCCTTCCCAGCGGGAGGGGAAACAATGAGCAGTTCTTC
V gene: TRBV30; J gene: TRBJ1-3; clone size: NA; D gene: NA; CDR3 protein: CAWSVNLLSGNTIYF; CDR3 DNA: TGTGCCTGGAGTGTAAACCTACTCTCTGGAAACACCATATATTTT
V gene: TRBV4-1; J gene: TRBJ1-5; clone size: NA; D gene: TRBD1; CDR3 protein: CASSQELTGGQPQHF; CDR3 DNA: TGCGCCAGCAGCCAAGAATTAACAGGGGGCCAGCCCCAGCATTTT
V gene: TRBV11-2; J gene: TRBJ2-7; clone size: once; D gene: TRBD1; CDR3 protein: CASSLGPGQGIHEQYF; CDR3 DNA: TGTGCCAGCAGCTTAGGCCCGGGACAGGGAATCCACGAGCAGTACTTC
V gene: TRBV9; J gene: TRBJ2-1; clone size: NA; D gene: NA; CDR3 protein: CASSVNRNEQFF; CDR3 DNA: TGTGCCAGCAGCGTAAACAGAAATGAGCAGTTCTTC
V gene: TRBV6-5; J gene: TRBJ1-6; clone size: NA; D gene: NA; CDR3 protein: CASSSRTDYSGSPLHF; CDR3 DNA: TGTGCCAGCAGTTCGCGGACAGACTACTCTGGTTCACCCCTCCACTTT
V gene: TRBV29-1; J gene: TRBJ1-1; clone size: few; D gene: NA; CDR3 protein: CSAGHGGANTEAFF; CDR3 DNA: TGCAGCGCAGGCCACGGGGGGGCGAACACTGAAGCTTTCTTT
V gene: TRBV6-5; J gene: TRBJ2-7; clone size: NA; D gene: TRBD1; CDR3 protein: CASRRDREAYEQYF; CDR3 DNA: TGTGCCAGCAGGAGGGACAGGGAAGCCTACGAGCAGTACTTC
V gene: TRBV7-9; J gene: TRBJ2-5; clone size: NA; D gene: NA; CDR3 protein: CASSLYLETQYF; CDR3 DNA: TGTGCCAGCAGCTTATACTTGGAGACCCAGTACTTC
V gene: TRBV7-9; J gene: TRBJ1-1; clone size: NA; D gene: TRBD1; CDR3 protein: CASSLVSGQGNTEAFF; CDR3 DNA: TGTGCCAGCAGCTTAGTCAGCGGACAGGGGAACACTGAAGCTTTCTTT
V gene: TRBV30; J gene: TRBJ1-4; clone size: NA; D gene: NA; CDR3 protein: CAWRRGFGTNEKLFF; CDR3 DNA: TGTGCCTGGAGGAGGGGGTTCGGAACTAATGAAAAACTGTTTTTT
V gene: TRBV5-1; J gene: TRBJ1-3; clone size: few; D gene: NA; CDR3 protein: CASSFGDRSGNTIYF; CDR3 DNA: TGCGCCAGCAGCTTTGGAGACAGATCTGGAAACACCATATATTTT
V gene: TRBV5-1; J gene: TRBJ2-1; clone size: NA; D gene: NA; CDR3 protein: CASMDPSTGNEQFF; CDR3 DNA: TGCGCCAGCATGGATCCTTCAACGGGGAATGAGCAGTTCTTC
V gene: TRBV18; J gene: TRBJ1-1; clone size: NA; D gene: NA; CDR3 protein: CASSPPGRQDTEAFF; CDR3 DNA: TGTGCCAGCTCACCTCCGGGCAGACAGGACACTGAAGCTTTCTTT
V gene: TRBV18; J gene: TRBJ2-3; clone size: NA; D gene: NA; CDR3 protein: CASSPGPGTDTQYF; CDR3 DNA: TGTGCCAGCTCACCTGGCCCCGGCACAGATACGCAGTATTTT
V gene: TRBV18; J gene: TRBJ2-6; clone size: NA; D gene: TRBD1; CDR3 protein: CASSLRDLGGTGANVLTF; CDR3 DNA: TGTGCCAGCTCCCTCCGGGATCTAGGGGGCACTGGGGCCAACGTCCTGACTTTC
V gene: TRBV7-8; J gene: TRBJ1-4; clone size: NA; D gene: NA; CDR3 protein: CASSPRQDPNEKLFF; CDR3 DNA: TGTGCCAGCAGCCCCCGACAGGACCCTAATGAAAAACTGTTTTTT
V gene: TRBV2; J gene: TRBJ1-1; clone size: once; D gene: NA; CDR3 protein: CASSEHEMNTEAFF; CDR3 DNA: TGTGCCAGCAGTGAACACGAGATGAACACTGAAGCTTTCTTT
V gene: TRBV4-1; J gene: TRBJ2-6; clone size: NA; D gene: NA; CDR3 protein: CASSQGLPVQVYAGANVLTF; CDR3 DNA: TGCGCCAGCAGCCAAGGACTCCCAGTTCAAGTTTATGCTGGGGCCAACGTCCTGACTTTC
V gene: TRBV19; J gene: TRBJ2-4; clone size: NA; D gene: TRBD1; CDR3 protein: CASSLGRGQGALAKNIQYF; CDR3 DNA: TGTGCCAGTAGCCTGGGCCGGGGACAGGGGGCTTTAGCCAAAAACATTCAGTACTTC
V gene: TRBV11-2; J gene: TRBJ2-1; clone size: NA; D gene: NA; CDR3 protein: CASTPPGGLAYNEQFF; CDR3 DNA: TGTGCCAGCACCCCCCCAGGGGGACTAGCCTACAATGAGCAGTTCTTC
V gene: TRBV5-4; J gene: TRBJ1-6; clone size: NA; D gene: NA; CDR3 protein: CASSLDAGDSPLHF; CDR3 DNA: TGTGCCAGCAGCTTGGATGCAGGTGATTCACCCCTCCACTTT
V gene: TRBV27; J gene: TRBJ1-4; clone size: once; D gene: NA; CDR3 protein: CASSFSRRSNEKLFF; CDR3 DNA: TGTGCCAGCAGTTTTTCGCGGCGATCTAATGAAAAACTGTTTTTT
V gene: TRBV6-1; J gene: TRBJ2-1; clone size: NA; D gene: NA; CDR3 protein: CASSDGTGQWEQFF; CDR3 DNA: TGTGCCAGCAGTGATGGGACCGGACAGTGGGAGCAGTTCTTC
V gene: TRBV6-5; J gene: TRBJ2-2; clone size: NA; D gene: TRBD1; CDR3 protein: CASRGQRNTGELFF; CDR3 DNA: TGTGCCAGCAGGGGACAGCGGAACACCGGGGAGCTGTTTTTT
V gene: TRBV24-1; J gene: TRBJ2-3; clone size: once; D gene: NA; CDR3 protein: CATSDSSGGTDTQYF; CDR3 DNA: TGTGCCACCAGTGATTCCTCAGGGGGCACAGATACGCAGTATTTT
V gene: TRBV28; J gene: TRBJ2-5; clone size: NA; D gene: NA; CDR3 protein: CASRNAGRTETQYF; CDR3 DNA: TGTGCCAGCAGGAACGCGGGGCGCACTGAGACCCAGTACTTC
V gene: TRBV6-2/TRBV6-3; J gene: TRBJ2-7; clone size: NA; D gene: TRBD1; CDR3 protein: CASSDPTGSYEQYF; CDR3 DNA: TGTGCCAGCAGTGATCCGACAGGGTCGTACGAGCAGTACTTC